These 31 T cell receptor beta chains originate from one sample sequenced in a study of Ad26.COV2.S vaccination and SARS-CoV-2 variants. Sequenced by immunoSEQ multiplex PCR; TCRdb stores in-frame clones only, minus some. Among approximately 300,000 clones listed, around 85% were seen once. The sample's treatment: about 20 received Ad26.COV2.S at low or high dose, single or two shots; 5 received placebo; per-sample allocation not given. The investigators took samples on day 63 after the first vaccine or placebo injection. This specimen was peripheral blood, taken in a trial of Ad26.COV2.S vaccine versus placebo. These receptors were obtained from a person aged 18-60 years who received the Ad26.COV2.S COVID-19 vaccine or a placebo.

The chain couples TRBV6-5 to TRBJ2-7; 8 bases align to TRBD1. The V gene's germline CDR1 is MNHEY and CDR2 SVGAGI. The J segment lost 4 bases and the V segment lost 8 bases, leaving 7 bases of the junction unmatched. CDR3 length: 13 amino acids. The CDR3 coding sequence is TGTGCCAGCTTAGCAGGGGGCAATTACGAGCAGTACTTC. It encodes CASLAGGNYEQYF.

This clone was counted ten times or more. The chain employs TRBV9 and TRBJ1-6; D not resolved. The V end was cut by 0 bases, the J end by 7 bases, with 8 bases between. The CDR3 totals 14 residues. Germline CDR1 SGDLS, CDR2 YYNGEE. The CDR3, as DNA: TGTGCCAGCAGCGTAGATCCCCAGAATTCACCCCTCCACTTT. Its translation is CASSVDPQNSPLHF.

This clone has just a few counts. The chain recombines TRBV29-1 with TRBJ2-1; 9 bases align to TRBD1. Germline V gene lookup returns CDR1 SQVTM and CDR2 ANQGSEA. The CDR3 contains 13 residues. CDR3 DNA sequence: TGCAGTGCCCGGGACAGGGATGGCGGTGAGCAGTTCTTC. Protein sequence: CSARDRDGGEQFF.

The chain joins TRBV5-4 to TRBJ2-7; TRBD2 aligns across 9 bases. This CDR3 region has 17 residues. Germline-derived CDR1 and CDR2 are SGHNT and YYREEE (reference sequence). J lost 0 bases, V lost 4 bases, and 11 bases had no gene match. The CDR3 loop reads CASSMGNSGGLSYEQYF. The CDR3 region has the DNA TGTGCCAGCAGCATGGGGAATAGCGGGGGCCTCTCCTACGAGCAGTACTTC.

The rearrangement uses TRBV5-1 and TRBJ1-2, with 9 bases fitting TRBD1. The CDR3 length is 15 residues. Unmatched junction bases numbered 3, after V lost 2 bases and J lost 1 base. Germline-derived CDR1 and CDR2 are SGHRS and YFSETQ. CDR3 residues: CASSFTGQGNYGYTF. CDR3 DNA sequence: TGCGCCAGCAGCTTCACGGGACAGGGTAACTATGGCTACACCTTC.

V is TRBV28 and J is TRBJ2-2; TRBD2 matches 8 bases. The germline V gene has CDR1 MDHEN and CDR2 SYDVKM. With 6 bases clipped from V and 6 bases from J, the junction kept 9 bases outside the gene matches. This CDR3 region has 15 residues. CDR3 amino acids: CASRQGLGGAGELFF. The CDR3 DNA sequence: TGTGCCAGCAGACAGGGACTAGGAGGCGCCGGGGAGCTGTTTTTT.

This chain connects TRBV7-9 to TRBJ1-4; D call uncertain. The germline V gene encodes CDR1 SEHNR and CDR2 FQNEAQ (reference sequence). With 11 bases removed from V and 7 bases from J, the gap between germline ends came to 17 bases. This CDR3 has 13 residues. DNA of the CDR3: TGTGCCGCCCAGACGAGGAGAGGTGAAAAACTGTTTTTT. Encoded protein: CAAQTRRGEKLFF.

The chain links TRBV18 to TRBJ1-3; D remains ambiguous. The CDR3 sequence is 18 residues long. Germline V gives CDR1 KGHSH, CDR2 LQKENI. V gave up 0 bases and J gave up 0 bases, with 15 bases separating them. The CDR3 loop reads CASSPPPTAFLSGNTIYF. The DNA for the CDR3 is TGTGCCAGCTCACCACCGCCGACCGCGTTTCTCTCTGGAAACACCATATATTTT.

The chain has TRBV25-1 and TRBJ1-4; D is unresolved. The CDR3 runs to 11 residues. V lost 4 bases, J lost 7 bases, and 4 bases lay in between. Looked up from germline, CDR1 is MGHDK and CDR2 is SYGVNS. In DNA form, the CDR3 reads TGTGCCAGCAGTGGAGGTGAAAAACTGTTTTTT. Its protein product is CASSGGEKLFF.

V gene TRBV5-4 combines with J gene TRBJ2-7, with a possible D match to TRBD2 (6 bases). With 0 bases removed from V and 4 bases from J, the gap between germline ends came to 8 bases. Germline assignment: CDR1 SGHNT and CDR2 YYREEE (reference sequence). This CDR3 region has 13 residues. In DNA form, the CDR3 reads TGTGCCAGCAGCTTGGCCAGCGGGTACGAGCAGTACTTC. Translated: CASSLASGYEQYF.

The chain links TRBV4-2 to TRBJ1-1; 10 nucleotides agree with TRBD1. The CDR3 contains 14 residues. Trimming removed 4 bases from V and 6 bases from J; junction bases left unmatched: 5. Germline-derived CDR1 and CDR2 are LGHNA and YNFKEQ. The CDR3 reads CASSRLDRGSEAFF. The CDR3 nucleotides are TGTGCCAGCAGCCGTTTGGACAGGGGGTCTGAAGCTTTCTTT.

The V gene is TRBV19, the J gene TRBJ1-6; TRBD1 agrees at 7 bases. The CDR3 loop spans 15 amino acids. Germline-derived CDR1 and CDR2 are LNHDA and SQIVND (reference sequence). V lost 5 bases to trimming and J lost 6 bases; unmatched junction nucleotides: 7. The CDR3 DNA reads TGTGCCAGTAGTGCGCCGGGACAGATTAATTCACCCCTCCACTTT. It encodes CASSAPGQINSPLHF.

The CDR3: CASSQAGVGYNEQFF. Here the CDR3 DNA reads TGTGCCAGCAGTCAGGCAGGGGTGGGCTACAATGAGCAGTTCTTC. This chain links TRBV6-5 with TRBJ2-1; a possible D gene is TRBD1 (6 bases). With 5 bases removed from V and 3 bases from J, the gap between germline ends came to 14 bases. CDR1 and CDR2 from the germline V gene are MNHEY and SVGAGI. The CDR3 totals 15 residues.

This chain links TRBV2 with TRBJ2-1; a weak D match, TRBD2 (5 bases). CDR3 size: 13 residues. Trimming shortened V by 4 bases and J by 7 bases, and 11 bases separated the two germline ends. CDR1 SNHLY and CDR2 FYNNEI come from the germline V gene. This CDR3 is CASSGGLRNEQFF. As DNA, the CDR3 is TGTGCCAGCAGTGGCGGGCTAAGGAATGAGCAGTTCTTC.

V and J are TRBV5-4 and TRBJ1-1, with 8 bases fitting TRBD1. This CDR3 region has 13 residues. V was clipped by 5 bases and J by 4 bases; unmatched bases: 4. The germline V gene has CDR1 SGHNT and CDR2 YYREEE (reference sequence). This chain's CDR3 is CASSGQGGTEAFF. As DNA, the CDR3 is TGTGCCAGCAGTGGACAGGGCGGCACTGAAGCTTTCTTT.

The rearrangement links TRBV28 to TRBJ1-2, with 12 nucleotides matching TRBD1. The length of the CDR3 is 18 residues. Germline CDR1 reads MDHEN; CDR2 reads SYDVKM. J lost 4 bases, V lost 5 bases, and 14 bases had no gene match. This CDR3 reads CASSTPPGQGARSYGYTF. The DNA for the CDR3 is TGTGCCAGCAGTACCCCCCCGGGACAGGGGGCGCGCAGCTATGGCTACACCTTC.

The chain joins TRBV7-3 to TRBJ2-5, with D tentatively TRBD1 or TRBD2 (6 bases each). The germline CDR1 and CDR2 sequences are SGHTA and FQGTGA. V lost 2 bases to trimming and J lost 2 bases, with 15 bases between them. The CDR3 consists of 16 residues. CDR3 loop: CASSLRGGDIQETQYF. CDR3 in DNA: TGTGCCAGCAGCTTACGTGGCGGGGACATACAAGAGACCCAGTACTTC.

The J gene is TRBJ2-3, the V gene TRBV10-3; 13 bases agree with TRBD2. Germline CDR1 is ENHRY and CDR2 is SYGVKD. The CDR3 totals 14 residues. V dropped 10 bases and J dropped 4; count of bases not matched to a gene: 5. DNA of the CDR3: TGTGCCACCCTTACTAGCGGGGGGGCAGATACGCAGTATTTT. Translating it yields CATLTSGGADTQYF.

This clone occurred many times. The rearrangement links TRBV6-2 or TRBV6-3 to TRBJ1-1; 8 nucleotides line up with TRBD1. The CDR3 is made up of 13 amino acids. With 6 bases clipped from V and 1 base from J, the junction kept 1 base outside the gene matches. The V gene's germline CDR1 is MNHEY and CDR2 SVGEGT. CDR3 coding DNA: TGTGCCAGCAGCGGACAGGGGAACACTGAAGCTTTCTTT. This encodes CASSGQGNTEAFF.

V gene TRBV7-8 combines with J gene TRBJ1-1, with D hard to call. The CDR3 has 13 residues. Trimming cost V 5 bases and J 7 bases, with 14 bases left between them. Germline V gene lookup returns CDR1 SGHVS and CDR2 FQNEAQ. The CDR3 loop is CASSPAGFGEAFF. CDR3 coding DNA: TGTGCCAGCAGCCCAGCGGGGTTTGGTGAAGCTTTCTTT.

The chain has TRBV19 and TRBJ2-1, with 8 bases matching TRBD2. J gave up 6 bases and V 11 bases, and 12 bases lay outside the gene matches. This CDR3 comprises 14 residues. Germline V lookup: CDR1 LNHDA, CDR2 SQIVND (reference sequence). CDR3 loop: CASGGGLVINEQFF. In DNA form, the CDR3 reads TGTGCCTCGGGGGGGGGACTAGTTATCAATGAGCAGTTCTTC.

The chain has TRBV7-6 and TRBJ2-4; D perhaps matches TRBD2 (5 bases). The CDR3 length is 14 residues. The ends were cut back, 3 bases at V and 7 bases at J, with 13 bases in the middle. Germline loops: CDR1 SGHVS, CDR2 FNYEAQ. CDR3 protein: CASSFGGTGNIQYF. The CDR3 DNA is TGTGCCAGCAGCTTCGGTGGCACGGGGAACATTCAGTACTTC.

In its sample, this clone was seen a few times. J is TRBJ2-2 and V is TRBV7-9; 8 nucleotides agree with TRBD1. Germline CDR1 is SEHNR and CDR2 is FQNEAQ (reference sequence). This CDR3 has 15 residues. V lost 4 bases to trimming and J lost 4 bases; unmatched junction nucleotides: 5. This chain's CDR3 is CASSSRQGFTGELFF. Here the CDR3 DNA reads TGTGCCAGCAGCTCCAGACAGGGGTTCACCGGGGAGCTGTTTTTT. Looking up the rest from reference TRBV7-9 and TRBJ2-2 gives the full variable domain: DTGVSQNPRHKITKRGQNVTFRCDPISEHNRLYWYRQTLGQGPEFLTYFQNEAQLEKSRLLSDRFSAERPKGSFSTLEIQRTEQGDSAMYLCASSSRQGFTGELFFGEGSRLTVL.

The chain recombines TRBV12-3 or TRBV12-4 with TRBJ1-4; D uncertain. The CDR3 length is 12 residues. Trimming removed 6 bases from V and 8 bases from J, with 10 bases in between. The CDR3 DNA is TGTGCCAGCAGCCGCCCTGGCGAAAAACTGTTTTTT. This translates into CASSRPGEKLFF.

This clone was seen at least ten times. The rearrangement uses TRBV9 and TRBJ1-2, with no clear D. Trimming shortened V by 0 bases and J by 5 bases, and 5 bases separated the two germline ends. There are 12 residues in the CDR3. The germline CDR1 and CDR2 sequences are SGDLS and YYNGEE. This chain's CDR3 is CASSVGQYGYTF. CDR3 DNA: TGTGCCAGCAGCGTAGGACAATATGGCTACACCTTC.

V and J are TRBV5-1 and TRBJ2-2, with 9 bases lining up with TRBD2. Germline V lookup: CDR1 SGHRS, CDR2 YFSETQ. Trimming cost V 1 base and J 4 bases; bases outside gene matches: 8. The CDR3 runs to 17 residues. The CDR3: CASSLRAGGGATGELFF. The CDR3 nucleotides read TGCGCCAGCAGCTTGAGGGCTGGCGGGGGGGCCACCGGGGAGCTGTTTTTT.

This clone was found a few times. This chain uses TRBV5-4 with TRBJ1-1; unclear D gene. The CDR3 sequence is 13 residues long. V dropped 5 bases and J dropped 4 bases, with 12 bases sitting between them. Germline CDR1 reads SGHNT; CDR2 reads YYREEE (reference sequence). The CDR3 loop is CASRIRLVTEAFF. CDR3 DNA sequence: TGTGCCAGCAGGATCAGACTCGTCACTGAAGCTTTCTTT.

The chain is built from TRBV7-3 and TRBJ2-5; TRBD2 matches 9 bases. The V and J ends lost 3 bases and 1 base, in that order; junction bases with no gene match: 3. CDR1 and CDR2 from the germline V gene are SGHTA and FQGTGA. CDR3 length equals 15 residues. The CDR3 DNA sequence: TGTGCCAGCAGCTTCAGCGGGGGGCTCCAAGAGACCCAGTACTTC. Translation: CASSFSGGLQETQYF.

The chain uses TRBV28 and TRBJ2-1; D is perhaps TRBD2 (7 bases). V lost 3 bases and J 5 bases, leaving 23 bases between the germline ends. Germline V lookup: CDR1 MDHEN, CDR2 SYDVKM. CDR3 size: 18 residues. The CDR3 sequence is CASSLLAGARLVHNEQFF. Written as DNA, the CDR3 is TGTGCCAGCAGTTTGTTGGCGGGGGCACGTCTAGTCCACAATGAGCAGTTCTTC.

This chain uses TRBV2 with TRBJ2-7; 8 bases agree with TRBD1. This CDR3 region has 14 residues. The germline CDR1 and CDR2 sequences are SNHLY and FYNNEI. After removal of 6 bases from V and 4 bases from J, the junction contained 8 bases not matched to a gene. In DNA form, the CDR3 reads TGTGCCAGCAGCCGGGGGACAGGACTATACGAGCAGTACTTC. This gives the protein CASSRGTGLYEQYF.

The chain has TRBV28 and TRBJ2-7; D unresolved. This CDR3 contains 15 residues. The germline CDR1 and CDR2 sequences are MDHEN and SYDVKM. The V end lost 5 bases, the J end lost 4 bases, and 18 bases lay between the germline ends. The CDR3 region is CASSPIGIPPYEQYF. Written as DNA, the CDR3 is TGTGCCAGCAGTCCCATCGGTATCCCTCCTTACGAGCAGTACTTC. Full variable domain (remainder filled in from reference TRBV28 and TRBJ2-7): DVKVTQSSRYLVKRTGEKVFLECVQDMDHENMFWYRQDPGLGLRLIYFSYDVKMKEKGDIPEGYSVSREKKERFSLILESASTNQTSMYLCASSPIGIPPYEQYFGPGTRLTVT.